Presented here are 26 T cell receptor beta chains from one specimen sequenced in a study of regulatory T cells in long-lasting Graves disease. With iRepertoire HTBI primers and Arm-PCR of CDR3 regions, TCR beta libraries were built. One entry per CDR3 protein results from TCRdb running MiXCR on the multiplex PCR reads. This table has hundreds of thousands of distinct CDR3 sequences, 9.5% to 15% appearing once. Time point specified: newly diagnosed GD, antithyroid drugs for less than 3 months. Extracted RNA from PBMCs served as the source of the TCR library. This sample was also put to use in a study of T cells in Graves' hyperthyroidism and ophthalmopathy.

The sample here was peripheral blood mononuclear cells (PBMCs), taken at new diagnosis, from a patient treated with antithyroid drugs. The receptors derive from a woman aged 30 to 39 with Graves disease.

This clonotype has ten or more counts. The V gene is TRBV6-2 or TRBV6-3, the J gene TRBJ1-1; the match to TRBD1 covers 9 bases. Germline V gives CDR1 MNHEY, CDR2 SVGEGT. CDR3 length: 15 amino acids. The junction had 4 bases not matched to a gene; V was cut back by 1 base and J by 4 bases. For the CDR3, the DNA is TGTGCCAGCAGTTACTGGACAGGGGAGGGCACTGAAGCTTTCTTT. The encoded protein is CASSYWTGEGTEAFF.

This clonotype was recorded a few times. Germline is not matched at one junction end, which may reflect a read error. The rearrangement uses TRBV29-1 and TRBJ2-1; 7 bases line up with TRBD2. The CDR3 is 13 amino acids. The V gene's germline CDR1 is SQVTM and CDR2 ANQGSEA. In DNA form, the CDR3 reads TGCGGCGTTGATCCACTAGCGAACAATGAGCAGTTCTTC. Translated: CGVDPLANNEQFF.

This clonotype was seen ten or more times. Written as DNA, the CDR3 is TGTGCCTGGAGTGTGGTGCCCTCGGAAAAACTGTTTTTT. This sequence encodes CAWSVVPSEKLFF. This rearrangement joins TRBV30 to TRBJ1-4, with D uncertain. Trimming removed 0 bases at V and 8 bases at J, with 10 bases between. This CDR3 is 13 amino acids long. The germline CDR1 and CDR2 sequences are GTSNPN and SVGIG (reference sequence).

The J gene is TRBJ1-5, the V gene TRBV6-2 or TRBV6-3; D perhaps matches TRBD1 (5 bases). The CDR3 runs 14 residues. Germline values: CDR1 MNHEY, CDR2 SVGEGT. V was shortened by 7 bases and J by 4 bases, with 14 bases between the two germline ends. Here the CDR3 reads CASINRDGNQPQHF. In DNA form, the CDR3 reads TGTGCCAGCATCAACCGGGACGGAAATCAGCCCCAGCATTTT.

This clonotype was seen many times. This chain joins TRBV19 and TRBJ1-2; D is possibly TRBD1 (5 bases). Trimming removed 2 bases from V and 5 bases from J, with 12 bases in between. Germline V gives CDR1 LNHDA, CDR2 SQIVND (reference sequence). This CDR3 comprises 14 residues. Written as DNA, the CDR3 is TGTGCCAGTAGTATATGGGACGGCTTATATGGCTACACCTTC. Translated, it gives CASSIWDGLYGYTF. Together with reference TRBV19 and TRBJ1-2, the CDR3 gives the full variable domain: DGGITQSPKYLFRKEGQNVTLSCEQNLNHDAMYWYRQDPGQGLRLIYYSQIVNDFQKGDIAEGYSVSREKKESFPLTVTSAQKNPTAFYLCASSIWDGLYGYTFGSGTRLTVV.

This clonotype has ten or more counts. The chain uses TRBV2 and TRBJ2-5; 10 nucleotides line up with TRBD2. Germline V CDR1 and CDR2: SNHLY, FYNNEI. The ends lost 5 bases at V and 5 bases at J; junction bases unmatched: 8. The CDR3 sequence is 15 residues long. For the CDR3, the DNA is TGTGCCAGCAGTTTGTCCGTTAGCGGGAGGGAGACCCAGTACTTC. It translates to CASSLSVSGRETQYF.

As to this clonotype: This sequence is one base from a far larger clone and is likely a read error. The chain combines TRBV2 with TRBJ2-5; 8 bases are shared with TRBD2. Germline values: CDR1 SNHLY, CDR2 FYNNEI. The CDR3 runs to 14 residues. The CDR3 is CASSEAAGVYEQSF. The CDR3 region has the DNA TGTGCCAGCAGTGAAGCAGCGGGAGTGTATGAGCAGTCCTTC.

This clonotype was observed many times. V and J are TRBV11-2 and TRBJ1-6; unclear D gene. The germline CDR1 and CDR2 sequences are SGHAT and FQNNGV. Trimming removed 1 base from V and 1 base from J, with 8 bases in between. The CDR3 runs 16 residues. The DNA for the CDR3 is TGTGCCAGCAGCTTAGCGTATGCGTCCTATAATTCACCCCTCCACTTT. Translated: CASSLAYASYNSPLHF.

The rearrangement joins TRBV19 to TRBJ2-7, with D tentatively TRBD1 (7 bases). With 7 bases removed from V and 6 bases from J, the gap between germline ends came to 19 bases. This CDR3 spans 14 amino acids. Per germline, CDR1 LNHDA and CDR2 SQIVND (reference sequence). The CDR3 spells CASTEGAGRGEQYF. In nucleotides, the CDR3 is TGTGCCAGTACCGAGGGGGCGGGGAGAGGCGAGCAGTACTTC.

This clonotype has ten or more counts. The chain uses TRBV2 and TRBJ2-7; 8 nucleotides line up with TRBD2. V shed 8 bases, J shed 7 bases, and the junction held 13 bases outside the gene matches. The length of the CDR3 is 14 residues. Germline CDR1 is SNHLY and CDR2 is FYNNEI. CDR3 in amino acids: CASSPQAGALEQYF. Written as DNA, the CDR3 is TGTGCCAGCTCTCCCCAAGCGGGGGCTCTGGAGCAGTACTTC.

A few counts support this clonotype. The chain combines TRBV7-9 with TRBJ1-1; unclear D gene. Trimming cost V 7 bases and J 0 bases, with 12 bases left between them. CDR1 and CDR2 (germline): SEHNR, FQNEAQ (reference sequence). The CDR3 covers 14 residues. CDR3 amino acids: CASITPSLNTEAFF. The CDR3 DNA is TGTGCCAGCATCACCCCGAGCCTGAACACTGAAGCTTTCTTT.

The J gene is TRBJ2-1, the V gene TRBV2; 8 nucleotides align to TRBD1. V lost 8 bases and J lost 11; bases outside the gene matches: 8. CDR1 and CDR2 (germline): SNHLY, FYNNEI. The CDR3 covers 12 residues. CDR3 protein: CASRPGQGKQFF. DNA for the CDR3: TGTGCCAGCCGACCTGGACAGGGAAAGCAGTTCTTC.

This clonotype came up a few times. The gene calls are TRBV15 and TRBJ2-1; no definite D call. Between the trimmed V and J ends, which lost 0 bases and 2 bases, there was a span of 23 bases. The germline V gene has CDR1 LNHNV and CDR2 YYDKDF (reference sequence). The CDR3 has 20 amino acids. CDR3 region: CATSRDLVVGKQKTYNEQFF. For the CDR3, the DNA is TGTGCCACCAGCAGAGATCTAGTGGTGGGTAAACAGAAAACCTACAATGAGCAGTTCTTC.

The CDR3: CASSEGPPGQGGEAFF. The CDR3 DNA reads as TGTGCCAGCAGTGAAGGACCACCGGGACAGGGAGGTGAAGCTTTCTTT. This chain uses TRBV2 with TRBJ1-1, with TRBD1 matching over 9 bases. The length of the CDR3 is 16 residues. Germline V gene data show CDR1 as SNHLY and CDR2 as FYNNEI. Unmatched junction bases numbered 10, after V lost 1 base and J lost 7 bases.

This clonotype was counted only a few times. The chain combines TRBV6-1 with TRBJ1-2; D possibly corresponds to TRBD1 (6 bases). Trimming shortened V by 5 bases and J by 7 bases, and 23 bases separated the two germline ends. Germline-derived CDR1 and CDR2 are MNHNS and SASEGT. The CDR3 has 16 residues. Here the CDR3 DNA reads TGTGCCAGCAGTCCCAACATAGTTACAGGGTCTGGTGGCTACACCTTC. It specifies CASSPNIVTGSGGYTF.

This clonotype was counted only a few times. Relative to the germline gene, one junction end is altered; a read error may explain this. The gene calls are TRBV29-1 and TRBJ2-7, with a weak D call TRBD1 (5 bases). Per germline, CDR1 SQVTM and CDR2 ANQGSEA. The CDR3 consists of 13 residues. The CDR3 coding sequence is TGCAGCGTTGAAGATAACAGGTCCTCCGAGCAGTACTTC. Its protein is CSVEDNRSSEQYF.

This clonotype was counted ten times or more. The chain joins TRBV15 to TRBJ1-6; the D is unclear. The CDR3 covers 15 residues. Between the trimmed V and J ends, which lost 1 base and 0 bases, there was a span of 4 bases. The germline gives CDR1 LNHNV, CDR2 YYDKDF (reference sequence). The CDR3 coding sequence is TGTGCCACCAGCAGAGGCGGCTCCTATAATTCACCCCTCCACTTT. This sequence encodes CATSRGGSYNSPLHF.

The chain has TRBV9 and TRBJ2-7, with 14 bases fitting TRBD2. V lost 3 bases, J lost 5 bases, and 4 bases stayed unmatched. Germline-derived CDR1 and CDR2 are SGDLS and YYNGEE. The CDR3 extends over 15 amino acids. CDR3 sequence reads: CASSAGTSGRNEQYF. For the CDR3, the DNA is TGTGCCAGCAGCGCCGGGACTAGCGGGAGAAACGAGCAGTACTTC.

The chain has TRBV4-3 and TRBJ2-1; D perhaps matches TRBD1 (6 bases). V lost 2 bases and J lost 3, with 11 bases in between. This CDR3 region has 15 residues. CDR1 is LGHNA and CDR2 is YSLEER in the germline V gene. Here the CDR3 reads CASSQSGQSYNEQFF. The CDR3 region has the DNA TGCGCCAGCAGCCAATCAGGACAGAGCTACAATGAGCAGTTCTTC.

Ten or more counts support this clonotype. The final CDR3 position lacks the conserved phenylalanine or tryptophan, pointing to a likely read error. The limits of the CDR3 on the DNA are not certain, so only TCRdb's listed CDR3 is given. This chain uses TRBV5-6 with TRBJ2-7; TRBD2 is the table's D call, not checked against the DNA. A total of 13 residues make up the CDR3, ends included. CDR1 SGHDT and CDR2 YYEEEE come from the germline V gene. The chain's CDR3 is CASSPTTGRELES.

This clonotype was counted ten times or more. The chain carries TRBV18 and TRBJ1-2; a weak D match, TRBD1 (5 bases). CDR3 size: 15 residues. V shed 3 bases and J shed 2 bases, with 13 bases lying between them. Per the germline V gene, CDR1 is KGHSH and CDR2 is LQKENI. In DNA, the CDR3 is TGTGCCAGCTCACCGAGGGACGGCTCCAACTATGGCTACACCTTC. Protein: CASSPRDGSNYGYTF.

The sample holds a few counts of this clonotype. The CDR3 here is CASSFISASPTAMTGYTF. CDR3 bases: TGTGCCAGCAGCTTTATCTCGGCCTCACCCACAGCTATGACCGGCTACACCTTC. The rearrangement joins TRBV27 to TRBJ1-2, with D unresolved. Trimming stripped 6 bases from V and 8 bases from J, with 31 bases between. Looked up from germline, CDR1 is MNHEY and CDR2 is SMNVEV (reference sequence). There are 18 residues in the CDR3.

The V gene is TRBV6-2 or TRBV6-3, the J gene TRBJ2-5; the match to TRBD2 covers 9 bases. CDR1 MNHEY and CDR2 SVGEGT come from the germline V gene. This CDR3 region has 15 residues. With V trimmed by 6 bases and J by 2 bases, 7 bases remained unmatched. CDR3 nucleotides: TGTGCCAGCAGGGTACAAACTAGCGGGCAAGAGACCCAGTACTTC. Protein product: CASRVQTSGQETQYF.

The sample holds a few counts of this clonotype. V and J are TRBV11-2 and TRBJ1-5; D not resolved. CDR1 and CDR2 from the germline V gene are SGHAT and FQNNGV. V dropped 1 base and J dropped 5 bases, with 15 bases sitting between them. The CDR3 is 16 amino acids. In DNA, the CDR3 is TGTGCCAGCAGCTTAGGAGGGAAGGGTTCACATCAGCCCCAGCATTTT. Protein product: CASSLGGKGSHQPQHF.

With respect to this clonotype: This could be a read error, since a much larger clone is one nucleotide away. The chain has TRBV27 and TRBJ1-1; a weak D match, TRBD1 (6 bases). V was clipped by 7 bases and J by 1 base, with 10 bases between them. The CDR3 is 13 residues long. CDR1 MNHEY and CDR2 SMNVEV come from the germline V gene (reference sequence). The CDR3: CASKQTGNTEAFF. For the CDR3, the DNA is TGTGCCAGCAAACAGACAGGGAACACTGAAGCTTTCTTT.

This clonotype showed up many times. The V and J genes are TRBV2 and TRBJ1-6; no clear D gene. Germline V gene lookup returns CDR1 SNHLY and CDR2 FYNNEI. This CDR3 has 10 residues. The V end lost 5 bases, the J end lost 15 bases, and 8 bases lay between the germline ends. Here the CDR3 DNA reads TGTGCCAGCAGTCTTTCAAACCTCCACTTT. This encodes CASSLSNLHF.